The 9 T cell receptor beta chains presented below share a single source sample, sequenced in a study of beta chain features in type 1 diabetes. Reverse transcription of all isolated RNA meant that expressed TCRB transcripts were sequenced. Clones were read by immunoSEQ multiplex PCR, and TCRdb kept only the in-frame ones, dropping some. The sample has about 150,000 clones, around 10% seen once. The sequenced sample was central memory CD4+ T cells from blood. The source is a man between 18 and 35 years old in good health.

This clone was counted many times. V usage is TRBV11-2 and J usage is TRBJ2-7; D possibly corresponds to TRBD2 (6 bases). Germline V gene lookup returns CDR1 SGHAT and CDR2 FQNNGV. V lost 6 bases to trimming and J lost 6 bases, with 12 bases between them. This CDR3 is 12 amino acids long. CDR3 DNA: TGTGCCAGCAGGCGACTGGGGGGCGAGCAGTACTTC. Translation gives CASRRLGGEQYF.

The chain links TRBV7-8 to TRBJ2-7; either TRBD1 or TRBD2 may supply D (5 bases each). V was cut by 6 bases and J by 9 bases, with 24 bases left in between. Per the germline V gene, CDR1 is SGHVS and CDR2 is FQNEAQ. The CDR3 contains 15 residues. The CDR3 region is CASRPQVGSELGQYF. The CDR3, as DNA: TGTGCCAGCAGGCCACAGGTTGGGAGCGAATTAGGGCAGTACTTC.

V and J are TRBV7-2 and TRBJ2-7; no clear D. With 7 bases removed from V and 6 bases from J, the gap between germline ends came to 19 bases. The germline gives CDR1 SGHTA, CDR2 FQGNSA. There are 14 residues in the CDR3. Here the CDR3 DNA reads TGTGCCAGCACGCCGGACCCTGGCCTGCGCGAGCAGTACTTC. It yields the protein CASTPDPGLREQYF.

The sample holds many counts of this clone. The chain recombines TRBV7-9 with TRBJ2-5; 13 positions agree with TRBD2. The CDR3 is 15 residues long. Germline trimming cut 5 bases from V and 7 bases from J; bases unmatched to any gene: 7. In germline, CDR1 is SEHNR, CDR2 FQNEAQ (reference sequence). The CDR3 here is CASSGLAGAPGTQYF. CDR3 DNA sequence: TGTGCCAGCAGCGGACTAGCGGGGGCCCCCGGGACCCAGTACTTC.

This clone was counted between two and nine times. The V call is TRBV4-1, the J call TRBJ1-2; TRBD1 matches 8 bases. The germline CDR1 and CDR2 sequences are MGHRA and YSYEKL. J was trimmed by 1 base and V by 4 bases; bases with no gene match: 5. The CDR3 covers 15 residues. As DNA, the CDR3 is TGCGCCAGCAGCCGGACAGGGCAGGGTAACTATGGCTACACCTTC. This gives the protein CASSRTGQGNYGYTF.

The genes are TRBV10-3 and TRBJ1-2; a weak D match, TRBD1 (6 bases). CDR1 and CDR2 (germline): ENHRY, SYGVKD. V lost 2 bases and J lost 1, with 11 bases in between. CDR3 size: 15 residues. The CDR3 spells CAISESQGYNYGYTF. In DNA form, the CDR3 reads TGTGCCATCAGTGAGAGTCAGGGGTATAACTATGGCTACACCTTC.

This clone was counted between two and nine times. The V and J genes are TRBV30 and TRBJ2-7, with 9 bases that match TRBD1. Trimming at V came to 5 bases and at J to 0 bases, leaving 2 bases not matched to a gene. The CDR3 spans 13 residues. The V gene's germline CDR1 is GTSNPN and CDR2 SVGIG (reference sequence). The CDR3 nucleotides are TGTGCCTGGGGGACAGGGTACTCCTACGAGCAGTACTTC. It specifies CAWGTGYSYEQYF.

By sample fraction, this clone is medium-sized. V gene TRBV19 combines with J gene TRBJ2-3; a possible D gene is TRBD2 (5 bases). CDR1 LNHDA and CDR2 SQIVND come from the germline V gene (reference sequence). The CDR3 is 12 amino acids. V lost 3 bases to trimming and J lost 8 bases, with 9 bases between them. The CDR3 is CASSMSRGTQYF. In nucleotides, the CDR3 is TGTGCCAGTAGTATGTCACGGGGTACGCAGTATTTT.

The genes are TRBV30 and TRBJ1-4, with 9 bases that match TRBD1. J gave up 6 bases and V 3 bases, and 2 bases lay outside the gene matches. Germline CDR1 GTSNPN, CDR2 SVGIG (reference sequence). The CDR3 contains 13 residues. The CDR3 sequence is CAWSGTGYEKLFF. The CDR3 DNA reads TGTGCCTGGAGCGGGACAGGGTATGAAAAACTGTTTTTT.